This T cell receptor beta chain was identified during a study of control samples from healthy donors and cancer patients (TCRdb year 2020). In its sample, this clone was seen once. No cognate antigen has been identified for it. Base quality data are lacking; no much larger clone is found one base away. CDR1 and CDR2 (SGHDT, YYEEEE) derive from the germline V gene. The CDR3 measures 13 amino acids from cysteine to phenylalanine. The DNA shown is the 39-base CDR3, in frame from base 1. Cut back by 6 bases and 3 bases, the V and J ends lie 9 bases apart. The method behind the library was the immunoSEQ multiplex PCR assay. The immuneACCESS repertoire file appears here via TCRdb, limited to in-frame rearrangements. These files lack a portion of the clones; in checked studies, under half of the deficit traces to unresolved V genes, and the cause of the others is not known. In all, the sample holds 55,000 to 85,000 clones, and about 90% of those were seen once. 2% to 2.5% of the sample lies in the top ten.

The receptor was derived from a woman aged 45-65 years with head and neck cancer. The sequence is built from TRBV5-6 and TRBJ2-2, with no confident D gene call. Sequencing input: PBMCs. In nucleotide form, the sequence is TGTGCCAGCACCGCTGACTACACCGGGGAGCTGTTTTTT. Translation gives CASTADYTGELFF.